This is a list of T cell receptor beta chains from one sample in a study of T cells expressing NK-cell markers. No DNA is given; TCRdb re-called the 5' RACE reads and lists each CDR3 protein once. Its listing shows 250,000 to 300,000 distinct CDR3 sequences. Sequencing was carried out using blood T cells: a sorted CD56 or NKG2C T cell subset, CD4+ or CD8+ T cells, or bulk PBMC T cells (not recorded which). The source is a woman aged 18 to 69 in good health. CDR3s include the opening cysteine and the closing phenylalanine or tryptophan.

TRBV20-1	TRBJ1-3	CSAGGRQGGTPDSGNTIYF
TRBV7-9	TRBJ2-4	CASSLVHLAKNIQYF
TRBV6-1	TRBJ2-1	CASSLTGGTNNEQFF
TRBV2	TRBJ2-1	CASSELGEQFF
TRBV5-1	TRBJ2-5	CASSLAGLNQETQYF
TRBV12-3/TRBV12-4	TRBJ1-5	CASSNGGVQHF
TRBV12-3/TRBV12-4	TRBJ2-2	CASRLHSGSIHGELFF
TRBV28	TRBJ2-1	CASSPGHHLYNEQFF
TRBV6-1	TRBJ1-3	CASSRDIGNTIYF
TRBV7-9	TRBJ2-1	CASSPAAIWNNEQFF
TRBV23-1	TRBJ2-5	CASSHTQPGTDQETQYF
TRBV20-1	TRBJ1-1	CSAIEGSLNTEAFF
TRBV6-5	TRBJ1-2	CASSPGGGYTF
TRBV5-1	TRBJ2-1	CASSQLAGGLNEQFF
TRBV20-1	TRBJ2-2	CSATPIRYTGELFF
TRBV15	TRBJ1-6	CATSRDHGNSPLHF
TRBV12-3/TRBV12-4	TRBJ1-4	CASTPRATNEKLFF
TRBV6-1	TRBJ2-3	CASSATRATDTQYF
TRBV7-8	TRBJ2-3	CASSSPRTSPTDTQYF
TRBV20-1	TRBJ2-7	CSATPVDYEQYF
TRBV18	TRBJ2-2	CASSPRTSGKTGELFF
TRBV18	TRBJ2-3	CASSPNRNTDTQYF
TRBV7-2	TRBJ2-3	CASSSQIGVDTQYF
TRBV2	TRBJ2-3	CASSLRLAYTDTQYF
TRBV12-3/TRBV12-4	TRBJ1-1	CASRATQNTEAFF
TRBV6-1	TRBJ2-2	CASFRRGARNTGELFF
TRBV5-6	TRBJ2-3	CASSLGGAGDTQYF
TRBV19	TRBJ1-1	CASSIETDTEAFF
TRBV4-3	TRBJ1-5	CASSQDGKGNQPQHF
TRBV7-2	TRBJ2-1	CASSFPGTGAWEQFF
TRBV20-1	TRBJ1-1	CSASVPGVGAFF
TRBV7-9	TRBJ1-1	CASSFRPDAAFF
TRBV5-5	TRBJ1-6	CASSLGLAGINSPLHF
TRBV11-2	TRBJ2-5	CASSLDGMSETQYF
TRBV7-2	TRBJ2-7	CASTNYGPPYEQYF
TRBV20-1	TRBJ2-1	CSARQAGSYNEQFF
TRBV7-2	TRBJ1-5	CASSLSGAASQPQHF
TRBV11-2	TRBJ2-1	CASSGGGISYNEQFF
TRBV7-2	TRBJ1-3	CASSSSGPSFSGNTIYF
TRBV20-1	TRBJ2-3	CSARRGKDTDTQYF
TRBV12-3/TRBV12-4	TRBJ1-4	CASSLVGPWDEKLFF
TRBV11-2	TRBJ1-1	CASSYLQGGTEAFF
TRBV29-1	TRBJ1-1	CSVGPGDTEAFF
TRBV7-2	TRBJ2-3	CASSLEGATRTDTQYF
TRBV7-2	TRBJ2-3	CASSLVWERRGADTQYF
TRBV6-5	TRBJ2-5	CASSYLDRGQETQYF